This TCR beta chain stems from a study of T cells expressing NK-cell markers. Across the study: Sorted CD3+CD56-NKG2C+, CD3+CD56+NKG2C+ and CD3+CD56+NKG2C- T cells supplied the TCR beta repertoires. HCMV serostatus: seven of eight sequenced donors positive, one negative.

The CDR3 is 16 residues long. CDR1 and CDR2 from the germline V gene are LGHDT and YNNKEL (reference sequence). Worth noting for this clonotype: Its antigen is undetermined.

Study-level findings and limits: In several donors, these clonotypes also led the CD3+CD56-NKG2C+ fraction. The dominant NKG2C+ clonotypes represented about 1.0-7.0% of CD8+ T cells in more than five donors.

TCRdb reprocessed the 5' RACE reads, with one entry per CDR3 protein and no DNA. The listing contains approximately 460,000 distinct CDR3 sequences. The clonotype comes from a woman between 18 and 75 years old in good health. The sample comprised blood T cells: a sorted CD56 or NKG2C T cell subset, CD4+ or CD8+ T cells, or bulk PBMC T cells (not recorded which). The chain joins TRBV3-1 to TRBJ1-2; with no DNA, the TCRdb D assignment of TRBD1 cannot be verified. This chain's CDR3 is CASSQEGGLSNYGYTF.